This TCR beta chain was recorded in a study of CD8 T cells in ankylosing spondylitis. Concerning this clonotype itself: The antigen remains unidentified.

This CDR3 is 17 amino acids long. Between the trimmed V and J ends, which lost 1 base and 3 bases, there was a span of 18 bases. Germline V gene data show CDR1 as MDHEN and CDR2 as SYDVKM. For TCR beta, libraries came from quantitative 5'-RACE with molecular barcodes. MiXCR, run by TCRdb on the 5' RACE reads, gives a single entry per CDR3 protein. In the table there are fewer than 200,000 distinct CDR3 sequences, 15% to 20% of which are singletons. The study's findings and limits: Reports say disease-linked clones showed up significantly more in matched ankylosing spondylitis synovial fluid. Blood from ankylosing spondylitis patients appeared to carry a characteristic roughly 8-variant TCR beta motif.

The rearrangement joins TRBV28 to TRBJ1-1, with D unresolved. This receptor was identified in a male donor with ankylosing spondylitis or in good health (not recorded which). The sequencing sample was made of blood, either unsorted or a sorted T cell fraction (not recorded which). The CDR3 loop is CASSLYPPGRRDTEAFF. The CDR3 nucleotides read TGTGCCAGCAGTTTATATCCCCCGGGCCGTAGGGACACTGAAGCTTTCTTT.